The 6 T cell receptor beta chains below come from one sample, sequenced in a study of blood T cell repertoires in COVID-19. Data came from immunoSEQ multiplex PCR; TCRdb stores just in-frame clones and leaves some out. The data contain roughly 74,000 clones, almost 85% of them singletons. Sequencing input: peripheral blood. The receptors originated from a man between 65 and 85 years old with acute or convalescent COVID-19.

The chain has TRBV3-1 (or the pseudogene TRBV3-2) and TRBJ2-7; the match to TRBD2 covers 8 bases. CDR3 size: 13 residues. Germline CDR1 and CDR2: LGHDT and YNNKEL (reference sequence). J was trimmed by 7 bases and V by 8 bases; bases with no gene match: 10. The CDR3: CASRGTRGIEQYF. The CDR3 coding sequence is TGTGCCAGCCGAGGGACTAGGGGTATAGAGCAGTACTTC.

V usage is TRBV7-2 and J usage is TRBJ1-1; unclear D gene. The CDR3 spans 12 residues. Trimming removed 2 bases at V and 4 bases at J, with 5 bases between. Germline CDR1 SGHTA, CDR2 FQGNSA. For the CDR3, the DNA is TGTGCCAGCAGCTTATGGCTCACTGAAGCTTTCTTT. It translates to CASSLWLTEAFF.

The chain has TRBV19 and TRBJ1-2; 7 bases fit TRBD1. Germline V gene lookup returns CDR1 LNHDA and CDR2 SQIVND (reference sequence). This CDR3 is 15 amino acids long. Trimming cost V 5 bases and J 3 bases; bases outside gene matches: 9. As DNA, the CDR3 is TGTGCCAGTAGTGTTGACCCAGGGACAGACTATGGCTACACCTTC. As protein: CASSVDPGTDYGYTF.

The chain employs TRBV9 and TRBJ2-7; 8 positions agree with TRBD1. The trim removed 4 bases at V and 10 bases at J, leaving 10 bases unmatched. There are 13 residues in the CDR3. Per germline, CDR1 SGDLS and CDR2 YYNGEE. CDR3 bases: TGTGCCAGCAGCCCAGACAGGGGCCCGCTTCAGTACTTC. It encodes CASSPDRGPLQYF.

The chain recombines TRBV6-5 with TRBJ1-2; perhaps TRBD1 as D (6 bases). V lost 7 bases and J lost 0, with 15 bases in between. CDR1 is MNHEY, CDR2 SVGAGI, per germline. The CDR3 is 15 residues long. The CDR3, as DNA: TGTGCCAGCACCTCAGGACAGACCGCTAACTATGGCTACACCTTC. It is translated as CASTSGQTANYGYTF.

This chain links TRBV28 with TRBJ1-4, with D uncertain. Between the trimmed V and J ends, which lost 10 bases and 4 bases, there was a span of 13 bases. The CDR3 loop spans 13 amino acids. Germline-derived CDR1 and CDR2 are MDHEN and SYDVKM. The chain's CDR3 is CATISSGNEKLFF. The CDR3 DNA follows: TGTGCCACCATAAGTAGCGGTAATGAAAAACTGTTTTTT.